These 3 T cell receptor beta chains share one sample of origin, sequenced in a study of blood T cell repertoires in COVID-19. Data came from immunoSEQ multiplex PCR; TCRdb stores just in-frame clones and leaves some out. Counted here are approximately 75,000 clones, 80% to 90% occurring once; the ten biggest clones make up approximately 5.8%. The sequenced sample was peripheral blood. The receptor source for this set is a man older than 75 with COVID-19, enrolled during active disease.

The chain employs TRBV18 and TRBJ2-7; 8 nucleotides line up with TRBD1. The CDR3 has 14 residues. The germline V gene has CDR1 KGHSH and CDR2 LQKENI. Trimming cost V 0 bases and J 5 bases; bases outside gene matches: 3. The CDR3 DNA sequence: TGTGCCAGCTCACCACCCCCAGGGGGCAACGAGCAGTACTTC. This sequence encodes CASSPPPGGNEQYF.

Written as DNA, the CDR3 is TGTGCCAGCAGCGTAGACAGGGACCTCTACGAGCAGTACTTC. Translated: CASSVDRDLYEQYF. The J gene is TRBJ2-7, the V gene TRBV9; D might be TRBD1 (6 bases). This CDR3 spans 14 amino acids. Trimming stripped 0 bases from V and 3 bases from J, with 10 bases between. Germline loops: CDR1 SGDLS, CDR2 YYNGEE.

This chain connects TRBV10-3 to TRBJ1-2; weak D call: TRBD1 (6 bases). Germline lookup yields CDR1 ENHRY and CDR2 SYGVKD. The V gene lost 7 bases and the J gene lost 6 bases, with 15 bases spanning the gap. The CDR3 extends over 13 amino acids. The CDR3 is CAITRTGTNGYTF. The CDR3 DNA reads as TGTGCCATCACCCGAACCGGGACAAATGGCTACACCTTC.